The 14 T cell receptor beta chains listed next were all sequenced from one sample in a study of cytomegalovirus exposure and HLA in healthy donors. Primers: 60 Vbeta forward and 13 Jbeta reverse. Repertoires were generated with immunoSEQ multiplex PCR, while TCRdb's copy carries only in-frame clones and drops some. This repertoire shows more than 140,000 clones, about 80% found once; its top ten account for roughly 2.1%. Sequencing was carried out using PBMCs. All receptors come from a woman aged 40 to 50 in good health and CMV-seronegative.

The chain carries TRBV5-1 and TRBJ2-4, with D perhaps matching TRBD1 (6 bases). This CDR3 has 16 amino acids. V shed 3 bases and J shed 0 bases, with 13 bases lying between them. The germline CDR1 and CDR2 sequences are SGHRS and YFSETQ. CDR3 residues: CASSYTMDRAKNIQYF. The CDR3 DNA reads TGCGCCAGCAGCTATACGATGGACAGAGCCAAAAACATTCAGTACTTC.

The J gene is TRBJ1-2, the V gene TRBV10-3; 10 nucleotides agree with TRBD1. The V and J ends lost 6 bases and 2 bases, in that order; junction bases with no gene match: 3. This CDR3 region has 14 residues. Germline V lookup: CDR1 ENHRY, CDR2 SYGVKD. CDR3 loop: CAISLDRGNYGYTF. The CDR3 DNA sequence: TGTGCCATCAGCCTGGACAGGGGGAACTATGGCTACACCTTC.

V and J are TRBV27 and TRBJ1-2, with TRBD1 matching 9 bases. With V trimmed by 8 bases and J by 5 bases, 9 bases remained unmatched. This CDR3 region has 14 residues. From germline, CDR1 is MNHEY and CDR2 SMNVEV (reference sequence). The CDR3 loop is CASLSTGGGYGYTF. For the CDR3, the DNA is TGTGCCAGCCTATCTACAGGGGGCGGATATGGCTACACCTTC.

This rearrangement joins TRBV7-3 to TRBJ1-1; D remains unclear. Trimming cost V 3 bases and J 3 bases, with 11 bases left between them. The CDR3 runs to 14 residues. Germline values: CDR1 SGHTA, CDR2 FQGTGA. Here the CDR3 DNA reads TGTGCCAGCAGCTTTAGCCCCCGGGACACTGAAGCTTTCTTT. Amino acids: CASSFSPRDTEAFF.

This chain uses TRBV7-3 with TRBJ1-1; 7 positions match TRBD1. Germline-derived CDR1 and CDR2 are SGHTA and FQGTGA. The CDR3 extends over 16 amino acids. Trimming removed 5 bases from V and 6 bases from J; junction bases left unmatched: 15. The CDR3 nucleotides are TGTGCCAGCAGCCAGCAACAATTACCAACAGGGGCTGAAGCTTTCTTT. Translation gives CASSQQQLPTGAEAFF.

This clone was recorded a few times. The rearrangement joins TRBV27 to TRBJ1-2, with a weak D call TRBD1 (6 bases). V lost 2 bases to trimming and J lost 7 bases, with 29 bases between them. From germline, CDR1 is MNHEY and CDR2 SMNVEV (reference sequence). The CDR3 is 19 residues long. CDR3 region: CASSLAIPGLTWGLSGYTF. Here the CDR3 DNA reads TGTGCCAGCAGTTTAGCAATCCCTGGACTGACCTGGGGGCTGAGTGGCTACACCTTC.

Comments on this clone: One end of the junction is discordant with germline, which a read error may explain. This sequence joins TRBV28 and TRBJ1-2, with 7 bases identical to TRBD1. Germline CDR1 is MDHEN and CDR2 is SYDVKM. The length of the CDR3 is 15 residues. The CDR3 loop reads CASSSPGQRTYVYTF. The CDR3 region has the DNA TGTGCCAGCAGTTCTCCGGGACAGAGGACCTATGTCTACACCTTC.

The rearrangement joins TRBV28 to TRBJ2-7; 12 bases are shared with TRBD2. Germline-derived CDR1 and CDR2 are MDHEN and SYDVKM. The CDR3 totals 17 residues. Germline trimming cut 6 bases from V and 0 bases from J; bases unmatched to any gene: 9. This CDR3 reads CASRQTGLAGSSYEQYF. The CDR3 DNA follows: TGTGCCAGCAGACAAACCGGACTAGCGGGAAGCTCCTACGAGCAGTACTTC.

This clone was found once. The chain recombines TRBV25-1 with TRBJ1-6, with a possible D match to TRBD1 (6 bases). This CDR3 comprises 14 residues. Trimming took 5 bases from V and 6 from J, leaving 11 bases between them. In germline, CDR1 is MGHDK, CDR2 SYGVNS. The CDR3 nucleotides read TGTGCCAGCAGTCTTGGACAGACTAATTCACCCCTCCACTTT. It is translated as CASSLGQTNSPLHF.

The chain has TRBV27 and TRBJ2-2; 12 bases fit TRBD2. Germline-derived CDR1 and CDR2 are MNHEY and SMNVEV (reference sequence). The CDR3 totals 16 residues. The V segment lost 5 bases and the J segment 2 bases; nucleotides outside the gene matches: 3. CDR3 in DNA: TGTGCCAGCAGTCCCGGACTAGCGGGAAACACCGGGGAGCTGTTTTTT. As protein: CASSPGLAGNTGELFF.

This clone was detected only a few times. V is TRBV9 and J is TRBJ1-3, with a weak D call TRBD1 (5 bases). CDR1 is SGDLS and CDR2 is YYNGEE in the germline V gene. V was cut by 4 bases and J by 6 bases, with 17 bases left in between. CDR3 length: 15 amino acids. Here the CDR3 reads CASSSPGRDLNTIYF. CDR3 bases: TGTGCCAGCAGCAGCCCGGGACGGGACTTAAACACCATATATTTT.

V gene TRBV28 combines with J gene TRBJ2-7, with D possibly being TRBD2 (6 bases). The CDR3 sequence is 14 residues long. Trimming removed 6 bases from V and 3 bases from J, with 15 bases in between. The germline gives CDR1 MDHEN, CDR2 SYDVKM. The DNA for the CDR3 is TGTGCCAGCAGGCCCGCACGGGAGAACTACGAGCAGTACTTC. This translates into CASRPARENYEQYF.

The chain is built from TRBV7-2 and TRBJ2-3; D perhaps matches TRBD2 (6 bases). Germline V gives CDR1 SGHTA, CDR2 FQGNSA. The ends were cut back, 1 base at V and 9 bases at J, with 14 bases in the middle. This CDR3 is built from 14 residues. The CDR3 nucleotides read TGTGCCAGCAGCTTAGACTCGACTGGGGGGACGCAGTATTTT. Protein: CASSLDSTGGTQYF.

This rearrangement joins TRBV19 to TRBJ1-5; 11 positions agree with TRBD1. CDR3 length equals 18 residues. Germline assignment: CDR1 LNHDA and CDR2 SQIVND (reference sequence). The J segment lost 4 bases and the V segment lost 3 bases, leaving 11 bases of the junction unmatched. CDR3 nucleotide sequence: TGTGCCAGTAGTATCGAGGGGACAGGGGGGCTTTGGAATCAGCCCCAGCATTTT. Its protein product is CASSIEGTGGLWNQPQHF.